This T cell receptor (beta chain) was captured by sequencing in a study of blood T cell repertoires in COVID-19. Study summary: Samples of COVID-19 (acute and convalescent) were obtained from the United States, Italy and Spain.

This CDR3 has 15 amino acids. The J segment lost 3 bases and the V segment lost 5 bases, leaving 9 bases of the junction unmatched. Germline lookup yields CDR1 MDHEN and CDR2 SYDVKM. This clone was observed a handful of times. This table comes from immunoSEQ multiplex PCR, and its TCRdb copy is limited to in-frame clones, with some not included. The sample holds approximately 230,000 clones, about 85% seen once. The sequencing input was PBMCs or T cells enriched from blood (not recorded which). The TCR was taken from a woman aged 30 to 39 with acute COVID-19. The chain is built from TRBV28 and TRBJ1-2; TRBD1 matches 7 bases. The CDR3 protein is CASSPGQRIYYGYTF. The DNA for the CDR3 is TGTGCCAGCAGTCCGGGACAGAGGATATACTATGGCTACACCTTC.